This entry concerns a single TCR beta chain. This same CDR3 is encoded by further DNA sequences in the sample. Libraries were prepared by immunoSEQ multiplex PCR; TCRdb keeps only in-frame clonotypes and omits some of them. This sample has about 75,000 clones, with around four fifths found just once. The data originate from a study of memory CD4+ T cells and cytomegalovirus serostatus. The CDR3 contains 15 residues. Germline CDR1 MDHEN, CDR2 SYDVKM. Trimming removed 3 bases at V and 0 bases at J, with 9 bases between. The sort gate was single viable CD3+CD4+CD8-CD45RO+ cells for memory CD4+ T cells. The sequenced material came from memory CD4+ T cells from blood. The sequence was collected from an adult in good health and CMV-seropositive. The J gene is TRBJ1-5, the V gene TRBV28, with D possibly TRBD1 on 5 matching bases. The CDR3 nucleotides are TGTGCCAGCAGTTTCCCAGGGTCTAGCAATCAGCCCCAGCATTTT. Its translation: CASSFPGSSNQPQHF.